This T cell receptor (beta chain) was documented in a study of blood T cell repertoires in COVID-19. The wider study: COVID-19 samples, acute and convalescent, were from the United States, Italy and Spain.

Authors' methods: Amplification of reference gene primers provided the estimated nucleated cell counts. Using immunoSEQ multiplex PCR, the repertoire was profiled, and TCRdb retains in-frame clones only, with some absent. V, J and clone size derive from that table, while D and trimming were established from the DNA sequence. Among 340,000 or so clones listed, more than 70% were seen once. The V end was cut by 4 bases, the J end by 6 bases, with 21 bases between. This CDR3 spans 16 amino acids. Germline lookup yields CDR1 MNHEY and CDR2 SVGAGI. The TCR originated in a man under 40 with active or convalescent COVID-19. The genes are TRBV6-5 and TRBJ1-2; possible D gene TRBD1, 6 bases. The sample was peripheral blood. The CDR3 is CASSSNPQGMINGYTF. For the CDR3, the DNA is TGTGCCAGCAGTTCCAACCCCCAGGGGATGATTAATGGCTACACCTTC.